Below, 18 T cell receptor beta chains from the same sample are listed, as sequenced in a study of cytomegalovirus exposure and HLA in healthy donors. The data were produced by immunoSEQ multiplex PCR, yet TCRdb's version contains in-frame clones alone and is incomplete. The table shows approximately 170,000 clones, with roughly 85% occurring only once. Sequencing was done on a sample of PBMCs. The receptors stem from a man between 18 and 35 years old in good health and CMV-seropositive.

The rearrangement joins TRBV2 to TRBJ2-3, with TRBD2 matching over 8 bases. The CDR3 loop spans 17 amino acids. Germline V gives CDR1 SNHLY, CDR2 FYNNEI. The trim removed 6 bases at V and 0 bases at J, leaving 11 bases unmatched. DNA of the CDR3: TGTGCCAGCAGCAGACAACTAGCGGACGCTAGCACAGATACGCAGTATTTT. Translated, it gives CASSRQLADASTDTQYF. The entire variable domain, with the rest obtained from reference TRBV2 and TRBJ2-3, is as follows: EPEVTQTPSHQVTQMGQEVILRCVPISNHLYFYWYRQILGQKVEFLVSFYNNEISEKSEIFDDQFSVERPDGSNFTLKIRSTKLEDSAMYFCASSRQLADASTDTQYFGPGTRLTVL.

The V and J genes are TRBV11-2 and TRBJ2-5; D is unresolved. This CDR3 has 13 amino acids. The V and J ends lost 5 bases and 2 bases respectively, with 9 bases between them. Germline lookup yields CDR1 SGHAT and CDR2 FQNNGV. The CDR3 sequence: CASSPPRQETQYF. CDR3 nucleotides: TGTGCCAGCAGCCCCCCCAGACAAGAGACCCAGTACTTC.

The CDR3 DNA reads as TGCAGCGTTCGACAGGGCACAGCCTACGAGCAGTACTTC. As protein: CSVRQGTAYEQYF. The V gene is TRBV29-1, the J gene TRBJ2-7, with TRBD1 matching over 7 bases. This CDR3 is 13 amino acids long. Trimming cost V 5 bases and J 2 bases; bases outside gene matches: 6. Germline CDR1 reads SQVTM; CDR2 reads ANQGSEA.

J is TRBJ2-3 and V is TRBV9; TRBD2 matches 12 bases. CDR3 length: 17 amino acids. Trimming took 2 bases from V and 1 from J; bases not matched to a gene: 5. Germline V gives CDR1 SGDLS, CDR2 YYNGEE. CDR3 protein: CASSVASGRGRTDTQYF. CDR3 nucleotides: TGTGCCAGCAGCGTTGCTAGCGGGAGGGGCCGCACAGATACGCAGTATTTT.

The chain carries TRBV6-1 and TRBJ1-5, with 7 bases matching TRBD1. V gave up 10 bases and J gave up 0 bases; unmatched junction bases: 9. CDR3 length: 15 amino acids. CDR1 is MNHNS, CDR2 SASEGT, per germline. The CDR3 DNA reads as TGTGCCACCAAAGAACAGGGGAATAGCAATCAGCCCCAGCATTTT. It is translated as CATKEQGNSNQPQHF.

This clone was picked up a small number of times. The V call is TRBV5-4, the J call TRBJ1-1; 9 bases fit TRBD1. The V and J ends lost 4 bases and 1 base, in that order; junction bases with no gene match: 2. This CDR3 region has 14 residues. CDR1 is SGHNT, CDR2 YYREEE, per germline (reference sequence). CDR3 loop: CASSRTGENTEAFF. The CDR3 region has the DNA TGTGCCAGCAGCCGGACAGGGGAGAACACTGAAGCTTTCTTT.

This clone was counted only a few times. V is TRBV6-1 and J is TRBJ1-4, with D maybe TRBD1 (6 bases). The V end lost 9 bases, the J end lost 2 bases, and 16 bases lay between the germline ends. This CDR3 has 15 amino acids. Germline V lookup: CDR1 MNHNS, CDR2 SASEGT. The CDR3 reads CASTVQGSTNEKLFF. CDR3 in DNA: TGTGCCAGTACCGTACAGGGATCGACTAATGAAAAACTGTTTTTT.

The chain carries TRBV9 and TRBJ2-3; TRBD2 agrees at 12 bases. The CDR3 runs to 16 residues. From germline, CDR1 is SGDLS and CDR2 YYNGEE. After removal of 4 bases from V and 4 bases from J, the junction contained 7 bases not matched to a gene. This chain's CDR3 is CASSPQTSGGPDTQYF. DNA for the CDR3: TGTGCCAGCAGCCCCCAGACTAGCGGGGGACCAGATACGCAGTATTTT.

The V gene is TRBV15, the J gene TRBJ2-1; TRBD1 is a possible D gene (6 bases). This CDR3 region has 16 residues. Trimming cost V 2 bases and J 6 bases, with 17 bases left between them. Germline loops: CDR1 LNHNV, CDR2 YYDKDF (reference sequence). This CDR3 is CATSRLQGMVGNEQFF. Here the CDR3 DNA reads TGTGCCACCAGCAGACTTCAGGGGATGGTGGGCAATGAGCAGTTCTTC.

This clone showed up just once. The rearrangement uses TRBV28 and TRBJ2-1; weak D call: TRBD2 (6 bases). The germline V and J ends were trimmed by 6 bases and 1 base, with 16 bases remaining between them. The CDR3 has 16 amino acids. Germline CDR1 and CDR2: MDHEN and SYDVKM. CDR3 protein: CASRRLEGGSYNEQFF. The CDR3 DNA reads TGTGCCAGCAGACGACTAGAAGGCGGGTCCTACAATGAGCAGTTCTTC.

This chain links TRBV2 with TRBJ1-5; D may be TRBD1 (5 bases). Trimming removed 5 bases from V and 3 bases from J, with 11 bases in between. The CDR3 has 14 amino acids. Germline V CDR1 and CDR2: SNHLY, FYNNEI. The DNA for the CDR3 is TGTGCCAGCAGTAAGGACACAGTCAATCAGCCCCAGCATTTT. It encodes CASSKDTVNQPQHF.

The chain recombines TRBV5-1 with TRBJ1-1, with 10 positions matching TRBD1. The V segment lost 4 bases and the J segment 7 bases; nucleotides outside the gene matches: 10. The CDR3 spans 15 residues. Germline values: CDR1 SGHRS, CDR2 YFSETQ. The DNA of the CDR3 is TGCGCCAGCAGCAATGGACAGGGGGGATTTAGTGAAGCTTTCTTT. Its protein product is CASSNGQGGFSEAFF.

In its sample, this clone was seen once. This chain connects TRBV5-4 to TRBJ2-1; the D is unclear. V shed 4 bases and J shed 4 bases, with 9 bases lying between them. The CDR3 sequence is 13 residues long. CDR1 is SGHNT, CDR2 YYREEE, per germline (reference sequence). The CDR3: CASSAGFYNEQFF. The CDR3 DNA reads TGTGCCAGCAGCGCCGGGTTTTACAATGAGCAGTTCTTC.

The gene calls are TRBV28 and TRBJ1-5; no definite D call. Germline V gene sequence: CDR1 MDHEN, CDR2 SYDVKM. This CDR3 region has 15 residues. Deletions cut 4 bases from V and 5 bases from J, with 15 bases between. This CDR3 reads CASSSPAEGDQPQHF. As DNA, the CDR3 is TGTGCCAGCAGTTCCCCTGCGGAGGGTGATCAGCCCCAGCATTTT.

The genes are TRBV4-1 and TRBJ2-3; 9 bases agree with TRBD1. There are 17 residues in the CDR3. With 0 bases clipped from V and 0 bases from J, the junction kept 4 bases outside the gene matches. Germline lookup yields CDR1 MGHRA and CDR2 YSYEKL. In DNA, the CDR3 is TGCGCCAGCAGCCAAGATCCCGGACAGGGGAGCACAGATACGCAGTATTTT. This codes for CASSQDPGQGSTDTQYF.

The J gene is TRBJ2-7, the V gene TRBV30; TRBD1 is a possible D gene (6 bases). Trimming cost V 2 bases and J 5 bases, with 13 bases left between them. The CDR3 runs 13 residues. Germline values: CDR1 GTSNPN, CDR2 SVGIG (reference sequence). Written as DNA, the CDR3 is TGTGCCTGGAGTCCCAACTCAGGGGACGAGCAGTACTTC. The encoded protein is CAWSPNSGDEQYF.

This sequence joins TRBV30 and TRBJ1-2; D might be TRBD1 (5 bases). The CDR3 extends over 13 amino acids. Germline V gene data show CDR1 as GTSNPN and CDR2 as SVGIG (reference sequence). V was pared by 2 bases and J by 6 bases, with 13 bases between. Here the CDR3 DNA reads TGTGCCTGGAGTACGGGGGTAGAGGATGGCTACACCTTC. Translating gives CAWSTGVEDGYTF.

In DNA form, the CDR3 reads TGTGCCAGCTCACCAGGGGCAGGGCAGGAGACCCAGTACTTC. It is translated as CASSPGAGQETQYF. The chain carries TRBV18 and TRBJ2-5, with TRBD1 as a possible D gene (5 bases). This CDR3 comprises 14 residues. Germline assignment: CDR1 KGHSH and CDR2 LQKENI. The V gene lost 2 bases and the J gene lost 5 bases, with 12 bases spanning the gap.